The sequence of this T cell receptor beta chain was determined in a study of cytomegalovirus exposure and HLA in healthy donors. The CDR3 sequence is 15 residues long. Germline CDR1 is MDHEN and CDR2 is SYDVKM. The germline V and J ends were trimmed by 8 bases and 4 bases, with 20 bases remaining between them. The data were produced by immunoSEQ multiplex PCR, yet TCRdb's version contains in-frame clones alone and is incomplete. The sample comprises just over 20,000 clones, 97% of which are singletons, and 10% rests with the top ten. Sequencing was done on a sample of PBMCs. This chain links TRBV28 with TRBJ1-1; unclear D gene. The TCR originated in a man aged 30-40 years in good health and CMV-seropositive. The CDR3 bases are TGTGCCAGCGCTTGGTTGTCGGCGGCCTCCACTGAAGCTTTCTTT. The encoded protein is CASAWLSAASTEAFF. The full variable domain, completed using reference TRBV28 and TRBJ1-1, is DVKVTQSSRYLVKRTGEKVFLECVQDMDHENMFWYRQDPGLGLRLIYFSYDVKMKEKGDIPEGYSVSREKKERFSLILESASTNQTSMYLCASAWLSAASTEAFFGQGTRLTVV.